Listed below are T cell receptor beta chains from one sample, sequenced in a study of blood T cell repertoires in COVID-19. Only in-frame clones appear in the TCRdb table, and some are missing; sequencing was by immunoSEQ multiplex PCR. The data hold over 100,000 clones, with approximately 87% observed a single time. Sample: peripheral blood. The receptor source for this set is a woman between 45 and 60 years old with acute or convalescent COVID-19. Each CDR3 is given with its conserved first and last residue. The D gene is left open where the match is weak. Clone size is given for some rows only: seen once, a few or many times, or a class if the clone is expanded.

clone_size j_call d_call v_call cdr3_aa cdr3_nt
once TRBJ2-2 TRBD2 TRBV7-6 CASSLEVMGGGRRTGELFF TGTGCCAGCAGCTTAGAGGTTATGGGCGGGGGGCGAAGAACCGGGGAGCTGTTTTTT
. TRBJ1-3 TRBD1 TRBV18 CASSPRGNSGNTIYF TGTGCCAGCTCTCCCAGGGGGAACTCTGGAAACACCATATATTTT
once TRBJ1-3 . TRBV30 CAWTTTVGGNTIYF TGTGCCTGGACCACGACAGTGGGGGGAAACACCATATATTTT
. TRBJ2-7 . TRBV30 CAWFSGPGEQYF TGTGCCTGGTTTTCGGGTCCGGGCGAGCAGTACTTC
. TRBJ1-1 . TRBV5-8 CASSLLNRLNTEAFF TGTGCCAGCAGCTTATTAAACAGGTTGAACACTGAAGCTTTCTTT
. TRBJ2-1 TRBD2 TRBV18 CASSPPSGGVGEQFF TGTGCCAGCTCACCACCAAGCGGGGGGGTCGGAGAGCAGTTCTTC
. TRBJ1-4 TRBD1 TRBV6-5 CASTRDSLYEKLFF TGTGCCAGCACCAGGGACAGCCTTTATGAAAAACTGTTTTTT
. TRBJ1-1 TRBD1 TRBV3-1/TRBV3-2 CASSHRSGQGYTEAFF TGTGCCAGCAGCCATCGATCTGGACAGGGATACACTGAAGCTTTCTTT
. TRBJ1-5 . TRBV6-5 CASSYKPWTRHQPQHF TGTGCCAGCAGTTACAAGCCCTGGACAAGACATCAGCCCCAGCATTTT
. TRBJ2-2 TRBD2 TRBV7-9 CASSIGTSGNTGELFF TGTGCCAGCAGCATCGGGACTAGCGGTAACACCGGGGAGCTGTTTTTT
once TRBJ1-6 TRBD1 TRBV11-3 CASSFRGDSPLHF TGTGCCAGCAGCTTCAGGGGGGACTCACCCCTCCACTTT
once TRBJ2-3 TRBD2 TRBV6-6 CASSRSSGGLAGRTDTQYF TGTGCCAGCAGTCGAAGTAGCGGGGGGTTAGCGGGTCGCACAGATACGCAGTATTTT
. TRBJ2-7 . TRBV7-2 CASSLWGRGYEQYF TGTGCCAGCAGCTTATGGGGCAGGGGCTACGAGCAGTACTTC
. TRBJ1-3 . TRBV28 CASIRGHIPSGGNTIYF TGTGCCAGCATCAGGGGCCATATCCCCTCCGGGGGAAACACCATATATTTT
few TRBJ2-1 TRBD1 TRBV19 CASRDRGAGKQFF TGTGCCAGTCGGGACAGGGGGGCCGGAAAGCAGTTCTTC
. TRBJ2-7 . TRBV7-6 CASSLGATTAAGYEQYF TGTGCCAGCAGCTTAGGGGCGACGACCGCAGCCGGCTACGAGCAGTACTTC
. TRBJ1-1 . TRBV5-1 CASSLQGDYTEAFF TGCGCCAGCAGCCTACAGGGAGATTACACTGAAGCTTTCTTT
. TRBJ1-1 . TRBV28 CASNIPGVNSEAFF TGTGCCAGCAATATCCCGGGAGTAAATAGTGAAGCTTTCTTT
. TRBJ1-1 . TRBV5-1 CASSLTGDQNTEAFF TGCGCCAGCAGCTTGACAGGCGACCAGAACACTGAAGCTTTCTTT
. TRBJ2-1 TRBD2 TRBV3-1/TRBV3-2 CASSQASGGAESRRLEQFF TGTGCCAGCAGCCAAGCTAGCGGGGGGGCCGAATCCCGCCGGCTTGAGCAGTTCTTC
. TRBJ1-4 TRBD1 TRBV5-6 CASSQIGQGGNEKLFF TGTGCCAGCAGCCAAATTGGACAGGGAGGTAATGAAAAACTGTTTTTT
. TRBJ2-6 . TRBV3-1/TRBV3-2 CASRDGVGANVLTF TGTGCCAGCAGGGACGGGGTAGGGGCCAACGTCCTGACTTTC
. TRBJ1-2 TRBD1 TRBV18 CASSPGQGNGYTF TGTGCCAGCTCACCGGGACAGGGAAATGGCTACACCTTC
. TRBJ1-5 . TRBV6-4 CASSQGSGQPQHF TGTGCCAGCAGTCAGGGTTCCGGGCAGCCCCAGCATTTT
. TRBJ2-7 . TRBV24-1 CATSRGYNSYEQYF TGTGCCACCTCGCGAGGGTACAACTCCTACGAGCAGTACTTC
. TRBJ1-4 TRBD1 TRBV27 CASRIQGAGEKLFF TGTGCCAGCAGAATACAGGGGGCTGGGGAAAAACTGTTTTTT
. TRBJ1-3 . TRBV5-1 CASSGNVGTYGNTIYF TGCGCCAGCAGCGGTAATGTCGGGACATATGGAAACACCATATATTTT
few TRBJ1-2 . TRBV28 CASSLGQGNYGYTF TGTGCCAGCAGTTTAGGGCAGGGGAACTATGGCTACACCTTC
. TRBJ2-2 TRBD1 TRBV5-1 CASSLVPGGNTGELFF TGCGCCAGCAGCTTGGTTCCAGGGGGGAACACCGGGGAGCTGTTTTTT
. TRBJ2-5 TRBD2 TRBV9 CASGGLAGRLETQYF TGTGCCAGCGGGGGACTAGCGGGCCGACTAGAGACCCAGTACTTC
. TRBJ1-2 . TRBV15 CATSSAGWYGYTF TGTGCCACCAGCAGCGCAGGGTGGTATGGCTACACCTTC
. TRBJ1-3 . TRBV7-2 CASNSTALSGNTIYF TGTGCCAGCAACTCGACAGCTCTCTCTGGAAACACCATATATTTT
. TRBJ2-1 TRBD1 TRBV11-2 CASSSRQGWYNEQFF TGTGCCAGCAGCTCCCGACAGGGCTGGTACAATGAGCAGTTCTTC
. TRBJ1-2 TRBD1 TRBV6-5 CASSGQGAINYGYTF TGTGCCAGCAGCGGCCAGGGGGCGATTAACTATGGCTACACCTTC
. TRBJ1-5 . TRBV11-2 CASSLNRQSNQPQHF TGTGCCAGCAGCTTAAACAGGCAGAGTAATCAGCCCCAGCATTTT
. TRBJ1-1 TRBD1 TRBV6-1 CASSELRQGAAEAFF TGTGCCAGCAGTGAACTTCGGCAGGGGGCTGCTGAAGCTTTCTTT
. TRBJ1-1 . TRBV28 CASSAVGGFAKAFF TGTGCCAGCAGTGCCGTCGGGGGGTTCGCAAAGGCTTTCTTT
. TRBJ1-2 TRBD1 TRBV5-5 CASSLNDRVNYGYTF TGTGCCAGCAGTTTAAACGACAGGGTAAACTATGGCTACACCTTC
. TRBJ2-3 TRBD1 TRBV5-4 CASSLRAGGADTQYF TGTGCCAGCAGCTTGAGGGCAGGGGGCGCAGATACGCAGTATTTT
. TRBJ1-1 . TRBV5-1 CASSGGQTSAEAFF TGCGCCAGCAGCGGCGGGCAGACCTCGGCTGAAGCTTTCTTT
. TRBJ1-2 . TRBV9 CASSPRGTGIAYGYTF TGTGCCAGCAGCCCAAGGGGAACAGGGATTGCCTATGGCTACACCTTC
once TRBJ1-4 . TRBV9 CASSTFPRGMTNEKLFF TGTGCCAGCAGCACCTTTCCCCGGGGGATGACTAATGAAAAACTGTTTTTT
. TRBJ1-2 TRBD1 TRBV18 CASSPLTGQGNYGYTF TGTGCCAGCTCACCCCTAACCGGACAGGGTAACTATGGCTACACCTTC
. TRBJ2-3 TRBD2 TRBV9 CASSVDTLGLAATDTQYF TGTGCCAGCAGCGTAGACACTCTGGGACTAGCGGCCACAGATACGCAGTATTTT
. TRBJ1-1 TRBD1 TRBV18 CASSTQGMNTEAFF TGTGCCAGCTCGACACAGGGGATGAACACTGAAGCTTTCTTT
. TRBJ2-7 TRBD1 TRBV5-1 CASSSTGGNEQYF TGCGCCAGCAGTTCAACAGGGGGAAACGAGCAGTACTTC
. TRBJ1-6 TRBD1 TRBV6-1 CASSEGWGDRASGSPLHF TGTGCCAGCAGTGAAGGTTGGGGGGACAGGGCCTCGGGTTCACCCCTCCACTTT
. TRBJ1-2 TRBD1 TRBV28 CASSSDRDYGYTF TGTGCCAGCAGTTCAGACAGGGACTATGGCTACACCTTC
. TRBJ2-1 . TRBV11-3 CASSFREGSNEQFF TGTGCCAGCAGCTTCAGGGAAGGAAGCAATGAGCAGTTCTTC
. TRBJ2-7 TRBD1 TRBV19 CASSLPGQGYEQYF TGTGCCAGTAGCCTACCGGGACAGGGCTACGAGCAGTACTTC
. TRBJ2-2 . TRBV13 CASSLRGLYTGELFF TGTGCCAGCAGCTTAAGGGGACTGTACACCGGGGAGCTGTTTTTT
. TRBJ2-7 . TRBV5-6 CASSRETGAYEQYF TGTGCCAGCAGTAGAGAGACAGGAGCCTACGAGCAGTACTTC
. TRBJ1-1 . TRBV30 CAWTLPPGQEAFF TGTGCCTGGACCCTACCACCGGGACAAGAAGCTTTCTTT
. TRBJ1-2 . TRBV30 CAWDNRYGYTF TGTGCCTGGGACAATAGATATGGCTACACCTTC
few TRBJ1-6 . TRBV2 CASNTRGGDNSPLHF TGTGCCAGCAACACTAGGGGAGGGGATAATTCACCCCTCCACTTT
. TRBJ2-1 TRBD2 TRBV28 CASSFGSTSGGGYNEQFF TGTGCCAGCAGTTTCGGGTCGACTAGCGGGGGGGGATACAATGAGCAGTTCTTC
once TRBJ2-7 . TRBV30 CAWSGRQRSYEQYF TGTGCCTGGAGTGGACGACAGAGATCCTACGAGCAGTACTTC